One and the same sample provided the 29 T cell receptor beta chains below, sequenced in a study of T cells in tuberculosis. Time point given: new active TB diagnosis, blood taken before or within 7 days of starting treatment. TCRdb's table, derived via immunoSEQ multiplex PCR, lists solely in-frame clones and lacks some. This sample has 30,000 to 40,000 clones, with approximately 93% found just once. The specimen was PBMCs, collected at tuberculosis diagnosis. Source of these receptors: an adult with tuberculosis.

The rearrangement uses TRBV4-1 and TRBJ1-1; TRBD1 matches 9 bases. J lost 1 base, V lost 0 bases, and 9 bases had no gene match. CDR3 length equals 18 residues. Germline V gene lookup returns CDR1 MGHRA and CDR2 YSYEKL. The CDR3 DNA follows: TGCGCCAGCAGCCAAGACCCCCAAGGACAGGGGTCGAACACTGAAGCTTTCTTT. It codes for CASSQDPQGQGSNTEAFF.

The V call is TRBV28, the J call TRBJ2-7; 10 bases are shared with TRBD2. The CDR3 runs 14 residues. V was clipped by 8 bases and J by 1 base; unmatched bases: 5. Germline V CDR1 and CDR2: MDHEN, SYDVKM. In nucleotides, the CDR3 is TGTGCCAGCGACATAGCGGGAGGATCCTACGAGCAGTACTTC. It specifies CASDIAGGSYEQYF. The full variable domain, in which reference TRBV28 and TRBJ2-7 provide the parts outside the CDR3, is DVKVTQSSRYLVKRTGEKVFLECVQDMDHENMFWYRQDPGLGLRLIYFSYDVKMKEKGDIPEGYSVSREKKERFSLILESASTNQTSMYLCASDIAGGSYEQYFGPGTRLTVT.

V usage is TRBV11-2 and J usage is TRBJ2-7, with 9 nucleotides matching TRBD2. V shed 6 bases, J shed 4 bases, and the junction held 13 bases outside the gene matches. Germline V lookup: CDR1 SGHAT, CDR2 FQNNGV. This CDR3 is 16 amino acids long. The CDR3 DNA follows: TGTGCCAGCAGTTCTTTGACTAGCGGAGGCCGGTACGAGCAGTACTTC. It codes for CASSSLTSGGRYEQYF.

This chain uses TRBV6-1 with TRBJ2-3; 8 positions match TRBD2. With V trimmed by 2 bases and J by 2 bases, 6 bases remained unmatched. The CDR3 covers 16 residues. Germline V gene lookup returns CDR1 MNHNS and CDR2 SASEGT. CDR3 region: CASSERAGGPTDTQYF. The CDR3 DNA sequence: TGTGCCAGCAGTGAACGGGCGGGAGGCCCCACAGATACGCAGTATTTT.

The chain is built from TRBV9 and TRBJ2-7; maybe TRBD2 (5 bases). There are 14 residues in the CDR3. Germline V gene data show CDR1 as SGDLS and CDR2 as YYNGEE. V was shortened by 0 bases and J by 2 bases, with 9 bases between the two germline ends. The chain's CDR3 is CASSVADGTYEQYF. The CDR3 DNA is TGTGCCAGCAGCGTAGCTGACGGGACCTACGAGCAGTACTTC.

This clone showed up just once. The V gene is TRBV27, the J gene TRBJ1-3; no clear D. Germline CDR1 reads MNHEY; CDR2 reads SMNVEV (reference sequence). This CDR3 spans 14 amino acids. V was trimmed by 4 bases and J by 0 bases, leaving 7 bases between them. The CDR3 DNA reads as TGTGCCAGCAGTTCCACAAGCTCTGGAAACACCATATATTTT. It codes for CASSSTSSGNTIYF.

CDR3 region: CASSLVGGALGYTF. CDR3 sequence (DNA): TGTGCCAGCAGCTTAGTCGGGGGGGCGCTTGGCTACACCTTC. This sequence joins TRBV7-8 and TRBJ1-2; TRBD1 is a possible D gene (6 bases). Germline V gene data show CDR1 as SGHVS and CDR2 as FQNEAQ. This CDR3 comprises 14 residues. V lost 1 base and J lost 7, with 13 bases in between. Full variable domain (missing parts from reference TRBV7-8 and TRBJ1-2): GAGVSQSPRYKVAKRGQDVALRCDPISGHVSLFWYQQALGQGPEFLTYFQNEAQLDKSGLPSDRFFAERPEGSVSTLKIQRTQQEDSAVYLCASSLVGGALGYTFGSGTRLTVV.

The V call is TRBV6-5, the J call TRBJ2-7, with TRBD2 matching over 10 bases. Germline lookup yields CDR1 MNHEY and CDR2 SVGAGI. The CDR3 is made up of 14 amino acids. V lost 6 bases and J lost 7; bases outside the gene matches: 9. The DNA of the CDR3 is TGTGCCAGCAGCCGGGGACTAGCGATGGGAGAGCAGTACTTC. Amino acids: CASSRGLAMGEQYF.

The CDR3, as DNA: TGTGCCAGCTCACCCGGGACAGGGGCCCTCTCTGGAAACACCATATATTTT. It yields the protein CASSPGTGALSGNTIYF. The chain employs TRBV18 and TRBJ1-3; 10 bases line up with TRBD1. After removal of 3 bases from V and 0 bases from J, the junction contained 5 bases not matched to a gene. CDR1 is KGHSH, CDR2 LQKENI, per germline. The CDR3 is 17 amino acids.

This sequence joins TRBV5-4 and TRBJ2-6; D is perhaps TRBD1 (6 bases). The CDR3 contains 17 residues. The V gene lost 4 bases and the J gene lost 4 bases, with 18 bases spanning the gap. Germline V CDR1 and CDR2: SGHNT, YYREEE (reference sequence). The CDR3 sequence: CASSPEPDGTGANVLTF. The CDR3 region has the DNA TGTGCCAGCAGCCCCGAGCCCGACGGGACAGGGGCCAACGTCCTGACTTTC.

The rearrangement uses TRBV9 and TRBJ1-6, with 7 bases matching TRBD1. This CDR3 contains 16 residues. The J segment lost 5 bases and the V segment lost 0 bases, leaving 5 bases of the junction unmatched. The V gene's germline CDR1 is SGDLS and CDR2 YYNGEE. CDR3 residues: CASSVGGGANNSPLHF. The CDR3 nucleotides are TGTGCCAGCAGCGTAGGAGGGGGCGCAAATAATTCACCCCTCCACTTT.

This chain connects TRBV6-1 to TRBJ2-2; 12 bases fit TRBD1. The CDR3 sequence is 15 residues long. Unmatched junction bases numbered 8, after V lost 6 bases and J lost 9 bases. Germline V gives CDR1 MNHNS, CDR2 SASEGT. CDR3 nucleotide sequence: TGTGCCAGCAGCGGGGGACAGGGGGCTAAAAGGGAGCTGTTTTTT. Encoded protein: CASSGGQGAKRELFF.

To note about this clone: One end of the junction is discordant with germline, which a read error may explain. This chain connects TRBV7-2 to TRBJ2-7; 9 bases are a match to TRBD1. There are 11 residues in the CDR3. In germline, CDR1 is SGHTA, CDR2 FQGNSA. The CDR3 here is CASSRDRELLF. CDR3 sequence (DNA): TGTGCCAGCAGTCGGGACAGGGAGCTCCTCTTC.

CDR3 nucleotides: TGTGCCAGCAGTGAGGCGGAGCCTTATGGCTACACCTTC. Its translation is CASSEAEPYGYTF. This sequence joins TRBV2 and TRBJ1-2; unclear D gene. CDR3 length: 13 residues. Per the germline V gene, CDR1 is SNHLY and CDR2 is FYNNEI. V was clipped by 3 bases and J by 5 bases, with 10 bases between them. Full variable domain (remainder filled in from reference TRBV2 and TRBJ1-2): EPEVTQTPSHQVTQMGQEVILRCVPISNHLYFYWYRQILGQKVEFLVSFYNNEISEKSEIFDDQFSVERPDGSNFTLKIRSTKLEDSAMYFCASSEAEPYGYTFGSGTRLTVV.

V usage is TRBV4-1 and J usage is TRBJ2-5, with 10 bases matching TRBD2. The CDR3 runs 17 residues. The germline gives CDR1 MGHRA, CDR2 YSYEKL. Trimming took 2 bases from V and 5 from J; bases not matched to a gene: 11. The CDR3 DNA is TGCGCCAGCAGCCAATCACTAGCGGGGCCAAAGTCCGAGACCCAGTACTTC. Its translation is CASSQSLAGPKSETQYF.

J is TRBJ1-1 and V is TRBV7-9; tentatively, D is TRBD1 (5 bases). This CDR3 is 15 amino acids long. CDR1 is SEHNR, CDR2 FQNEAQ, per germline (reference sequence). V lost 5 bases to trimming and J lost 2 bases, with 15 bases between them. The CDR3 sequence is CASSPQGAENTEAFF. In DNA form, the CDR3 reads TGTGCCAGCAGCCCTCAAGGGGCCGAAAACACTGAAGCTTTCTTT.

The gene calls are TRBV6-5 and TRBJ1-1, with D hard to call. With 7 bases removed from V and 2 bases from J, the gap between germline ends came to 11 bases. This CDR3 is 13 amino acids long. The germline CDR1 and CDR2 sequences are MNHEY and SVGAGI. The CDR3 here is CASKLPSNTEAFF. The CDR3 DNA sequence: TGTGCCAGCAAACTCCCTTCTAACACTGAAGCTTTCTTT.

V is TRBV7-3 and J is TRBJ2-6; 7 nucleotides agree with TRBD1. Trimming took 6 bases from V and 0 from J; bases not matched to a gene: 5. Germline V lookup: CDR1 SGHTA, CDR2 FQGTGA. The CDR3 extends over 16 amino acids. The CDR3, as DNA: TGTGCCAGCAGTGGACAGGCCCTCTCTGGGGCCAACGTCCTGACTTTC. Translated: CASSGQALSGANVLTF. The full variable domain, its missing parts supplied by reference TRBV7-3 and TRBJ2-6, is GAGVSQTPSNKVTEKGKYVELRCDPISGHTALYWYRQSLGQGPEFLIYFQGTGAADDSGLPNDRFFAVRPEGSVSTLKIQRTERGDSAVYLCASSGQALSGANVLTFGAGSRLTVL.

This chain connects TRBV6-5 to TRBJ2-5; D remains unclear. CDR3 size: 11 residues. CDR1 and CDR2 from the germline V gene are MNHEY and SVGAGI. The ends were cut back, 2 bases at V and 5 bases at J, with 3 bases in the middle. CDR3 protein: CASSYGETQYF. The CDR3, as DNA: TGTGCCAGCAGTTACGGCGAGACCCAGTACTTC.

The V and J genes are TRBV10-2 and TRBJ2-7; 7 nucleotides line up with TRBD1. There are 14 residues in the CDR3. The germline CDR1 and CDR2 sequences are WSHSY and SAAADI. Trimming cost V 5 bases and J 2 bases; bases outside gene matches: 6. CDR3 loop: CASSLGGGAYEQYF. The CDR3 DNA follows: TGCGCCAGCAGTCTAGGGGGCGGCGCCTACGAGCAGTACTTC.

V and J are TRBV5-8 and TRBJ1-1, with 11 bases aligning to TRBD1. Losses at the gene ends were 4 bases for V and 5 bases for J; bases not matched to a gene: 4. The CDR3 has 14 amino acids. Per germline, CDR1 SGHTS and CDR2 YDEGEE. DNA of the CDR3: TGTGCCAGCAGCAAAGGACAGGGGGCGACTGAAGCTTTCTTT. As protein: CASSKGQGATEAFF.

The rearrangement joins TRBV7-3 to TRBJ2-3, with 7 bases matching TRBD1. The ends lost 5 bases at V and 2 bases at J; junction bases unmatched: 4. The CDR3 has 14 amino acids. CDR1 SGHTA and CDR2 FQGTGA come from the germline V gene. This CDR3 reads CASSPGQHTDTQYF. The CDR3, as DNA: TGTGCCAGCAGCCCGGGACAGCACACAGATACGCAGTATTTT. The entire variable domain, with the rest obtained from reference TRBV7-3 and TRBJ2-3, is as follows: GAGVSQTPSNKVTEKGKYVELRCDPISGHTALYWYRQSLGQGPEFLIYFQGTGAADDSGLPNDRFFAVRPEGSVSTLKIQRTERGDSAVYLCASSPGQHTDTQYFGPGTRLTVL.

This rearrangement joins TRBV5-6 to TRBJ2-1, with 8 positions matching TRBD1. Trimming took 4 bases from V and 4 from J; bases not matched to a gene: 7. This CDR3 has 15 residues. Germline CDR1 SGHDT, CDR2 YYEEEE. The CDR3 sequence: CASSGGQVNYNEQFF. The CDR3 DNA sequence: TGTGCCAGCAGCGGGGGACAGGTAAATTACAATGAGCAGTTCTTC.

V gene TRBV28 combines with J gene TRBJ2-7; 8 bases are a match to TRBD2. After removal of 5 bases from V and 1 base from J, the junction contained 13 bases not matched to a gene. Looked up from germline, CDR1 is MDHEN and CDR2 is SYDVKM. This CDR3 is 17 amino acids long. In DNA, the CDR3 is TGTGCCAGCAGTGTAGGGCTAGCGGGCACGGAATCCTACGAGCAGTACTTC. It encodes CASSVGLAGTESYEQYF. Full variable domain (missing parts from reference TRBV28 and TRBJ2-7): DVKVTQSSRYLVKRTGEKVFLECVQDMDHENMFWYRQDPGLGLRLIYFSYDVKMKEKGDIPEGYSVSREKKERFSLILESASTNQTSMYLCASSVGLAGTESYEQYFGPGTRLTVT.

V is TRBV9 and J is TRBJ2-7; 11 positions agree with TRBD2. V lost 3 bases and J lost 3; bases outside the gene matches: 8. Looked up from germline, CDR1 is SGDLS and CDR2 is YYNGEE. The CDR3 is 16 residues long. This CDR3 is CASSANDGTSGYEQYF. The CDR3 region has the DNA TGTGCCAGCAGCGCCAACGATGGGACTAGCGGCTACGAGCAGTACTTC.

V usage is TRBV4-2 and J usage is TRBJ2-5; possible D gene TRBD1, 7 bases. V gave up 3 bases and J gave up 7 bases, with 18 bases separating them. The germline CDR1 and CDR2 sequences are LGHNA and YNFKEQ. CDR3 length equals 15 residues. CDR3 bases: TGTGCCAGCAGCCAGGCCGGGATCCAGGGGGGGACCCAGTACTTC. Amino acid sequence: CASSQAGIQGGTQYF.

The chain uses TRBV4-1 and TRBJ1-1; weak D call: TRBD1 (6 bases). V was trimmed by 0 bases and J by 5 bases, leaving 13 bases between them. The length of the CDR3 is 15 residues. Germline V lookup: CDR1 MGHRA, CDR2 YSYEKL. CDR3 in amino acids: CASSQEFTGLTEAFF. The CDR3 coding sequence is TGCGCCAGCAGCCAAGAGTTCACAGGGCTAACTGAAGCTTTCTTT.

The rearrangement joins TRBV27 to TRBJ1-1; perhaps TRBD1 as D (5 bases). The V end was cut by 8 bases, the J end by 1 base, with 11 bases between. CDR1 and CDR2 (germline): MNHEY, SMNVEV (reference sequence). This CDR3 spans 13 amino acids. Here the CDR3 DNA reads TGTGCCAGCCAGGGTTCGACGAACACTGAAGCTTTCTTT. Translated, it gives CASQGSTNTEAFF.

This rearrangement joins TRBV19 to TRBJ2-5; TRBD1 agrees at 9 bases. The V gene end was trimmed by 8 bases and the J gene end by 2 bases; junction bases not matched to a gene: 3. The CDR3 is made up of 13 amino acids. Germline V gene sequence: CDR1 LNHDA, CDR2 SQIVND (reference sequence). In DNA, the CDR3 is TGTGCCAGTGGACAGGGGATTCAAGAGACCCAGTACTTC. This gives the protein CASGQGIQETQYF.